This T cell receptor (beta chain) emerged from a study of shared clonotypes between healthy human individuals. Study-wide findings and caveats: Estimated richness values were generally larger in naive subsets than in memory subsets.

This clone came up once. Its matching antigen is unknown. CD45RO-negative cells were positively selected for CCR7, leaving out terminally differentiated effector memory CD45RA+ cells. Donors were healthy HIV-negative adults without recent acute infections or vaccinations. Sorted-subset replicate PCR reactions were performed with approximately 0.2 ug DNA, corresponding to roughly 30,000 T cell genomes. Authors' processing steps: Junction-only sequences produced by ImmunoSEQ had no quality scores, so filtering differed. The data were produced by immunoSEQ multiplex PCR, yet TCRdb's version contains in-frame clones alone and is incomplete. V, J and clone size reflect that table, while D and trimming were determined from the DNA. The profile shows hundreds of thousands of clones, roughly 96% of them singletons. Germline CDR1 reads PRHDT; CDR2 reads FYEKMQ (reference sequence). Trimming took 5 bases from V and 0 from J, leaving 11 bases between them. The CDR3 runs to 14 residues.

The sequencing sample was made of naive CD8+ T cells sorted from blood. This receptor was obtained from a woman aged 25 to 45 in good health. The chain employs TRBV13 and TRBJ2-7; D unresolved. CDR3 coding DNA: TGTGCCAGCAGCCCCCACGGCAGCTCCTACGAGCAGTACTTC. This sequence encodes CASSPHGSSYEQYF.